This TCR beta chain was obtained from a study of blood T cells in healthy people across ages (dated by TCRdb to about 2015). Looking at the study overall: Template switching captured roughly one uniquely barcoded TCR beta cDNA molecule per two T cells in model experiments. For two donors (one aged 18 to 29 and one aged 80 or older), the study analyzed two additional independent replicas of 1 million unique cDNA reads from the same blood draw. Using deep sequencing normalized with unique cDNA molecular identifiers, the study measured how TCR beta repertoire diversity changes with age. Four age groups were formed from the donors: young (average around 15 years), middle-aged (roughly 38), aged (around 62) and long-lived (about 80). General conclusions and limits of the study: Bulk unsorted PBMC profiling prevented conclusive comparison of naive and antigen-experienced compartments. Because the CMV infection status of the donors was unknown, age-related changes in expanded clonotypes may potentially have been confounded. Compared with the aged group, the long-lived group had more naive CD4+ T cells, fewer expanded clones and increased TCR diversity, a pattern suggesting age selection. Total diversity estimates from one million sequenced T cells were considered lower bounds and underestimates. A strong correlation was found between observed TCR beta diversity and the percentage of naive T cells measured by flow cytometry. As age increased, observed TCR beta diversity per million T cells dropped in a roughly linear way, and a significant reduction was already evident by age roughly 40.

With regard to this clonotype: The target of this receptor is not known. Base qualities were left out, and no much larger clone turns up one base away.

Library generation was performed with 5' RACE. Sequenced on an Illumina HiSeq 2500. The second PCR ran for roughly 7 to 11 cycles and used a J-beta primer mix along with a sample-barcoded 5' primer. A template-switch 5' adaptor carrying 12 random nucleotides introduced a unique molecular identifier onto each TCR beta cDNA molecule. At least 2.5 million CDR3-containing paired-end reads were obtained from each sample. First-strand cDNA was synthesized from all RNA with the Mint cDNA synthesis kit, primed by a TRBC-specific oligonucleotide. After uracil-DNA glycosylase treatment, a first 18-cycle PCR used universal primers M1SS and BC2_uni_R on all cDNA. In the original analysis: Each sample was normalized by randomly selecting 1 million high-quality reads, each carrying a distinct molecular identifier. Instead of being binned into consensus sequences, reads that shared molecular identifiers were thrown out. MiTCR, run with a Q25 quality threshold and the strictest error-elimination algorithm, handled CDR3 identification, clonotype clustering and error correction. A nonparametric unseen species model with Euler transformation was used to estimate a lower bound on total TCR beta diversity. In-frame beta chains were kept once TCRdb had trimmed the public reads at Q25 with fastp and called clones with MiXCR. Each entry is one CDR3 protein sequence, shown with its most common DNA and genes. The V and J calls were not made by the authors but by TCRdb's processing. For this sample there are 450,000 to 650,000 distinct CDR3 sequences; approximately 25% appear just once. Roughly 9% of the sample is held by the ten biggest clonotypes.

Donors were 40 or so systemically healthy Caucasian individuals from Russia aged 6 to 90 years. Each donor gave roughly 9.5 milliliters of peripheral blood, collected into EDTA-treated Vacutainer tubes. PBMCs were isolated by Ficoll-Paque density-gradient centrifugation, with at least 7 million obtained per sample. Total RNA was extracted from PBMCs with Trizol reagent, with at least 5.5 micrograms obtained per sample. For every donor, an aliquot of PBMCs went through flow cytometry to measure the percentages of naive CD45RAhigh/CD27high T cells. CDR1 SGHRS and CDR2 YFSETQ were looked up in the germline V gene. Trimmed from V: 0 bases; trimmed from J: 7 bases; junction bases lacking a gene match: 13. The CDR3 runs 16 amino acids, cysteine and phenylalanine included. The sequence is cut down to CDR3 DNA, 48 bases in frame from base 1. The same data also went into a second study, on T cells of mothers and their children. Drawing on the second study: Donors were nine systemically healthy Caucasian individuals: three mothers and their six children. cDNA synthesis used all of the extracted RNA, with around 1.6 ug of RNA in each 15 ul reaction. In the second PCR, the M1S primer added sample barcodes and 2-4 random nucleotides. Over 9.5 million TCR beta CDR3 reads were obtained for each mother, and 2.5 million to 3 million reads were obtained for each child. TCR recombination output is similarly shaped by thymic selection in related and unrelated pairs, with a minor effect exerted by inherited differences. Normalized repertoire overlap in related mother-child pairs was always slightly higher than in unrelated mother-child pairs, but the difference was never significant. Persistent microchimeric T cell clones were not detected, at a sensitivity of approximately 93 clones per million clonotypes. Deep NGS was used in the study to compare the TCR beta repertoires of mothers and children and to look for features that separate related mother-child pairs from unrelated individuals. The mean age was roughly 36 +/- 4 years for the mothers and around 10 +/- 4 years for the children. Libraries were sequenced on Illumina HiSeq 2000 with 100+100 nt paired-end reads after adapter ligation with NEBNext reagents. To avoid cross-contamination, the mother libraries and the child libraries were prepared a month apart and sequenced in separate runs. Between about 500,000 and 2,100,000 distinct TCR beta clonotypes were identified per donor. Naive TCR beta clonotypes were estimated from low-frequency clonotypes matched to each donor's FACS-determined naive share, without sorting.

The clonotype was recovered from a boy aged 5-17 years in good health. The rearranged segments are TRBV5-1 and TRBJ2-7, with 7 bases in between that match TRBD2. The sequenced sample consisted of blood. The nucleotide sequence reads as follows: TGCGCCAGCAGCTTGGCCACAGGTCCCCGGGGAGGGGAGCAGTACTTC. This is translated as CASSLATGPRGGEQYF.